The next 24 T cell receptor beta chains were all read from a single sample in a study of blood T cell repertoires in COVID-19. Only in-frame clones appear in the TCRdb table, and some are missing; sequencing was by immunoSEQ multiplex PCR. The repertoire consists of about 100,000 clones, with approximately 85% occurring once and the leading ten covering 2% to 2.5%. Sequenced input: peripheral blood. The receptors derive from a human donor in a cohort sampled during active COVID-19.

This chain connects TRBV2 to TRBJ2-5; TRBD2 agrees at 7 bases. There are 13 residues in the CDR3. Trimming removed 6 bases from V and 5 bases from J; junction bases left unmatched: 6. CDR1 SNHLY and CDR2 FYNNEI come from the germline V gene. The chain's CDR3 is CASRARGGETQYF. In nucleotides, the CDR3 is TGTGCCAGCAGAGCTAGGGGAGGGGAGACCCAGTACTTC.

This clone was recorded a few times. The sample contains more than one DNA sequence encoding this CDR3. The chain carries TRBV4-1 and TRBJ2-5; TRBD2 matches 11 bases. In germline, CDR1 is MGHRA, CDR2 YSYEKL. The CDR3 runs to 16 residues. J gave up 7 bases and V 0 bases, and 7 bases lay outside the gene matches. The CDR3 is CASSQDLAGGLGTQYF. The CDR3 DNA sequence: TGCGCCAGCAGCCAAGATCTAGCGGGGGGCCTCGGGACCCAGTACTTC.

This clone was counted between two and nine times. The chain uses TRBV13 and TRBJ2-7, with 7 nucleotides matching TRBD1. CDR3 length equals 14 residues. Germline V gene lookup returns CDR1 PRHDT and CDR2 FYEKMQ (reference sequence). V dropped 5 bases and J dropped 2; count of bases not matched to a gene: 6. The CDR3 DNA reads as TGTGCCAGCAGCCCCCAGGACAGGACCTACGAGCAGTACTTC. Protein product: CASSPQDRTYEQYF.

A single count supports this clone. The V and J genes are TRBV9 and TRBJ1-2; 7 bases align to TRBD1. The CDR3 has 14 amino acids. V lost 3 bases and J lost 8; bases outside the gene matches: 10. The V gene's germline CDR1 is SGDLS and CDR2 YYNGEE. The CDR3 DNA reads as TGTGCCAGCAGCGCCAAAACAGGGGACCGCGGCTACACCTTC. Translating it yields CASSAKTGDRGYTF.

The chain combines TRBV28 with TRBJ1-2; D is possibly TRBD1 (6 bases). V was trimmed by 4 bases and J by 4 bases, leaving 16 bases between them. Germline V CDR1 and CDR2: MDHEN, SYDVKM. This CDR3 has 15 residues. The CDR3 DNA follows: TGTGCCAGCAGTTCGGCGGGGGGCCGGCGCTATGGCTACACCTTC. Translated: CASSSAGGRRYGYTF.

This chain links TRBV9 with TRBJ2-7, with TRBD2 identical over 7 bases. Germline V gene lookup returns CDR1 SGDLS and CDR2 YYNGEE. This CDR3 region has 14 residues. The V gene end was trimmed by 0 bases and the J gene end by 7 bases; junction bases not matched to a gene: 7. The CDR3 reads CASSVAGGTGEQYF. Written as DNA, the CDR3 is TGTGCCAGCAGCGTAGCCGGGGGGACGGGAGAGCAGTACTTC.

The V call is TRBV5-1, the J call TRBJ2-7, with D perhaps matching TRBD2 (5 bases). The germline CDR1 and CDR2 sequences are SGHRS and YFSETQ. CDR3 length: 12 residues. With 5 bases removed from V and 2 bases from J, the gap between germline ends came to 8 bases. The CDR3 spells CASSSGTYEQYF. Written as DNA, the CDR3 is TGCGCCAGCAGTTCCGGGACCTACGAGCAGTACTTC. The full variable domain, its missing parts supplied by reference TRBV5-1 and TRBJ2-7, is KAGVTQTPRYLIKTRGQQVTLSCSPISGHRSVSWYQQTPGQGLQFLFEYFSETQRNKGNFPGRFSGRQFSNSRSEMNVSTLELGDSALYLCASSSGTYEQYFGPGTRLTVT.

The chain employs TRBV3-1 (or the pseudogene TRBV3-2) and TRBJ2-1; 12 bases agree with TRBD2. The CDR3 consists of 16 residues. V dropped 4 bases and J dropped 6; count of bases not matched to a gene: 7. Per germline, CDR1 LGHDT and CDR2 YNNKEL (reference sequence). CDR3 in amino acids: CASSRQPSGGGNEQFF. The CDR3 region has the DNA TGTGCCAGCAGCCGACAACCTAGCGGGGGGGGCAATGAGCAGTTCTTC.

The V gene is TRBV2, the J gene TRBJ1-1; possible D gene TRBD1, 6 bases. Germline CDR1 and CDR2: SNHLY and FYNNEI. The CDR3 consists of 13 residues. Trimming took off 4 bases at V and 5 bases at J, with 11 bases between the two ends. The CDR3 loop reads CASSAQGETEAFF. CDR3 bases: TGTGCCAGCAGTGCACAGGGAGAAACTGAAGCTTTCTTT.

This chain uses TRBV4-1 with TRBJ1-2; D unclear. Deletions cut 4 bases from V and 5 bases from J, with 14 bases between. The CDR3 is made up of 14 amino acids. Germline V CDR1 and CDR2: MGHRA, YSYEKL. The CDR3 region is CASSPRTGGYGYTF. In DNA, the CDR3 is TGCGCCAGCAGCCCACGCACGGGCGGGTATGGCTACACCTTC.

This sequence joins TRBV21-1 and TRBJ1-3; the table's TRBD1 call for D was not verified on the DNA. TRBV21-1 is tagged as a pseudogene. This CDR3 has 17 amino acids. In DNA, the CDR3 is TGTGCCAGCAGCAAAGGGACGGACAGAGGCTACGGAAACACCATATATTTT. Its translation: CASSKGTDRGYGNTIYF.

This clone appeared a single time. The chain has TRBV5-1 and TRBJ1-1; D is unclear. Germline CDR1 is SGHRS and CDR2 is YFSETQ. The CDR3 length is 15 residues. V gave up 0 bases and J gave up 1 base, with 10 bases separating them. CDR3 DNA sequence: TGCGCCAGCAGCTTGGATGCAGGAGGGAACACTGAAGCTTTCTTT. This encodes CASSLDAGGNTEAFF.

V gene TRBV5-1 combines with J gene TRBJ1-1; D gene unclear. Germline V gene lookup returns CDR1 SGHRS and CDR2 YFSETQ. With 3 bases removed from V and 8 bases from J, the gap between germline ends came to 8 bases. The CDR3 sequence is 11 residues long. The CDR3 sequence is CASSSQEEAFF. The CDR3 nucleotides read TGCGCCAGCAGCTCCCAGGAAGAAGCTTTCTTT.

The rearrangement uses TRBV6-5 and TRBJ2-7, with 13 bases that match TRBD2. Germline V lookup: CDR1 MNHEY, CDR2 SVGAGI. This CDR3 has 16 amino acids. V lost 4 bases and J lost 2; bases outside the gene matches: 5. The CDR3 loop reads CASSWGGTSGAYEQYF. CDR3 DNA: TGTGCCAGCAGTTGGGGGGGGACTAGCGGGGCCTACGAGCAGTACTTC.

The table lists this clone with a few counts. This chain links TRBV2 with TRBJ1-3; TRBD1 might be the D (5 bases). V lost 3 bases, J lost 8 bases, and 11 bases lay in between. The CDR3 is 13 residues long. Germline CDR1 is SNHLY and CDR2 is FYNNEI. The CDR3: CASSDLRADTIYF. In DNA, the CDR3 is TGTGCCAGCAGTGACCTCAGGGCTGACACCATATATTTT.

This sequence joins TRBV3-1 (or the pseudogene TRBV3-2) and TRBJ1-1; D gene unclear. This CDR3 has 13 amino acids. Germline assignment: CDR1 LGHDT and CDR2 YNNKEL (reference sequence). V lost 4 bases to trimming and J lost 0 bases, with 6 bases between them. CDR3 in DNA: TGTGCCAGCAGCCTCAGGATGAACACTGAAGCTTTCTTT. As protein: CASSLRMNTEAFF.

The chain uses TRBV6-5 and TRBJ1-5; D perhaps matches TRBD1 (6 bases). CDR1 and CDR2 (germline): MNHEY, SVGAGI. The CDR3 is 15 residues long. The V gene lost 6 bases and the J gene lost 6 bases, with 18 bases spanning the gap. CDR3 DNA: TGTGCCAGCAGCCAAATTACAGGGTCGGGTCAGCCCCAGCATTTT. Amino acid sequence: CASSQITGSGQPQHF.

V is TRBV25-1 and J is TRBJ2-3; D gene uncertain. The CDR3 is made up of 15 amino acids. Germline lookup yields CDR1 MGHDK and CDR2 SYGVNS. V lost 0 bases, J lost 0 bases, and 7 bases lay in between. DNA of the CDR3: TGTGCCAGCAGTGAATATGAACGGAGCACAGATACGCAGTATTTT. It yields the protein CASSEYERSTDTQYF.

The V and J genes are TRBV6-1 and TRBJ1-2, with a possible D match to TRBD1 (5 bases). This CDR3 region has 15 residues. CDR1 is MNHNS and CDR2 is SASEGT in the germline V gene. V was cut by 3 bases and J by 2 bases, with 13 bases left in between. The CDR3 nucleotides read TGTGCCAGCAGTGAGATGTCGGGACTCAACTATGGCTACACCTTC. This translates into CASSEMSGLNYGYTF.

The chain uses TRBV13 and TRBJ1-6; no clear D. Between the trimmed V and J ends, which lost 5 bases and 8 bases, there was a span of 7 bases. The CDR3 contains 12 residues. The germline gives CDR1 PRHDT, CDR2 FYEKMQ (reference sequence). CDR3 sequence: CASSREDSPLHF. The CDR3 DNA sequence: TGTGCCAGCAGCCGGGAGGATTCACCCCTCCACTTT.

The chain employs TRBV7-2 and TRBJ2-3; a weak D match, TRBD2 (7 bases). The germline V gene has CDR1 SGHTA and CDR2 FQGNSA. The CDR3 is made up of 16 amino acids. Trimming took 5 bases from V and 5 from J, leaving 20 bases between them. For the CDR3, the DNA is TGTGCCAGCAGCCTCCTGGGAGGGGGTGGGGTAGATACGCAGTATTTT. It yields the protein CASSLLGGGGVDTQYF.

This rearrangement joins TRBV10-3 to TRBJ2-5; TRBD2 matches at 10 bases. The CDR3 totals 15 residues. Germline CDR1 ENHRY, CDR2 SYGVKD. The junction had 3 bases not matched to a gene; V was cut back by 3 bases and J by 2 bases. In DNA form, the CDR3 reads TGTGCCATCAGTGAAACGACTAGCGGGCAAGAGACCCAGTACTTC. It translates to CAISETTSGQETQYF.

The chain recombines TRBV11-2 with TRBJ2-1, with a weak D call TRBD2 (6 bases). Germline V CDR1 and CDR2: SGHAT, FQNNGV. There are 14 residues in the CDR3. Trimming shortened V by 7 bases and J by 3 bases, and 13 bases separated the two germline ends. In DNA, the CDR3 is TGTGCCAGCAACCCGGACTACTTCTACAATGAGCAGTTCTTC. The encoded protein is CASNPDYFYNEQFF.

This CDR3 is CASSVDTGGGYGYTF. CDR3 coding DNA: TGTGCCAGCAGCGTAGACACAGGGGGCGGCTATGGCTACACCTTC. The rearrangement joins TRBV9 to TRBJ1-2, with TRBD1 identical over 9 bases. Germline V CDR1 and CDR2: SGDLS, YYNGEE. There are 15 residues in the CDR3. With 0 bases clipped from V and 4 bases from J, the junction kept 4 bases outside the gene matches.